These T cell receptor beta chains were read from a single sample in a study of identical twins. One entry per CDR3 protein, called by TCRdb with MiXCR from the 5' RACE reads. The data show about 340,000 distinct CDR3 sequences, 12% seen once. The data were also submitted as part of a second study, on yellow fever vaccine responses in identical twins.

Sequencing used CD8+ T cells sorted from blood. All receptors come from a woman between 18 and 29 years old in good health. Both conserved end residues are part of each CDR3. Fields, in order: V gene, J gene, D gene, clone size, CDR3 protein, CDR3 DNA. D genes are given only for firm matches. Expanded clones get a size class; other rows say once, few or many, or leave the size out.

v_gene: TRBV5-5; j_gene: TRBJ1-1; d_gene: .; abundance: many; CDR3aa: CASSLLGAEAFF; CDR3nt: TGTGCCAGCAGCCTGCTGGGGGCTGAAGCTTTCTTT
v_gene: TRBV14; j_gene: TRBJ2-1; d_gene: TRBD2; abundance: .; CDR3aa: CASSQVRLAGGSYSSYNEQFF; CDR3nt: TGTGCCAGCAGCCAAGTGCGGCTAGCGGGAGGGTCGTATTCCTCCTACAATGAGCAGTTCTTC
v_gene: TRBV5-1; j_gene: TRBJ2-5; d_gene: .; abundance: few; CDR3aa: CASSLGGGVGETQYF; CDR3nt: TGCGCCAGCAGTTTAGGGGGAGGGGTCGGTGAGACCCAGTACTTC
v_gene: TRBV4-2; j_gene: TRBJ2-2; d_gene: .; abundance: .; CDR3aa: CASSQDSNTGELFF; CDR3nt: TGTGCCAGCAGCCAAGACTCGAACACCGGGGAGCTGTTTTTT
v_gene: TRBV6-1; j_gene: TRBJ2-4; d_gene: TRBD2; abundance: few; CDR3aa: CASSGGGGRNIQYF; CDR3nt: TGTGCCAGCAGTGGCGGGGGGGGGAGAAACATTCAGTACTTC
v_gene: TRBV27; j_gene: TRBJ2-1; d_gene: TRBD1; abundance: .; CDR3aa: CASADRGSYNEQFF; CDR3nt: TGTGCCAGCGCCGACAGGGGATCTTACAATGAGCAGTTCTTC
v_gene: TRBV28; j_gene: TRBJ2-1; d_gene: TRBD2; abundance: few; CDR3aa: CASSFIAGAANEQFF; CDR3nt: TGTGCCAGCAGCTTCATAGCGGGAGCGGCTAATGAGCAGTTCTTC
v_gene: TRBV5-5; j_gene: TRBJ1-1; d_gene: TRBD1; abundance: .; CDR3aa: CASSPYGTGGREAFF; CDR3nt: TGTGCCAGCAGCCCATACGGGACAGGGGGCCGTGAAGCTTTCTTT
v_gene: TRBV5-5; j_gene: TRBJ2-3; d_gene: .; abundance: few; CDR3aa: CASSLIRAPGDTQYF; CDR3nt: TGTGCCAGCAGCTTGATTCGAGCGCCAGGGGATACGCAGTATTTT
v_gene: TRBV12-3/TRBV12-4; j_gene: TRBJ2-7; d_gene: .; abundance: many; CDR3aa: CASSFGFLIGEQYF; CDR3nt: TGTGCCAGCAGTTTCGGGTTCTTGATAGGGGAGCAGTACTTC
v_gene: TRBV7-8; j_gene: TRBJ2-3; d_gene: .; abundance: few; CDR3aa: CASSLVGGGPPGTDTQYF; CDR3nt: TGTGCCAGCAGCTTAGTGGGTGGCGGTCCTCCGGGCACAGATACGCAGTATTTT
v_gene: TRBV20-1; j_gene: TRBJ2-7; d_gene: TRBD2; abundance: .; CDR3aa: CSVAGGRSYEQYF; CDR3nt: TGCAGCGTAGCGGGAGGTCGATCGTACGAGCAGTACTTC
v_gene: TRBV12-3/TRBV12-4; j_gene: TRBJ2-7; d_gene: .; abundance: many; CDR3aa: CASSWGHEQYF; CDR3nt: TGTGCCAGCAGTTGGGGACACGAGCAGTACTTC
v_gene: TRBV5-6; j_gene: TRBJ2-1; d_gene: TRBD2; abundance: few; CDR3aa: CASSSTSGYRIDEQFF; CDR3nt: TGTGCCAGCAGCTCGACTAGCGGGTACCGAATCGATGAGCAGTTCTTC
v_gene: TRBV28; j_gene: TRBJ1-2; d_gene: TRBD1; abundance: .; CDR3aa: CASIPGTGALYGYTF; CDR3nt: TGTGCCAGCATCCCCGGGACAGGGGCCCTCTATGGCTACACCTTC
v_gene: TRBV11-2; j_gene: TRBJ1-6; d_gene: .; abundance: .; CDR3aa: CASSPEAAGNSPLHF; CDR3nt: TGTGCCAGCAGCCCAGAGGCAGCAGGCAATTCACCCCTCCACTTT
v_gene: TRBV13; j_gene: TRBJ2-7; d_gene: .; abundance: few; CDR3aa: CASSLEQGLYEQYF; CDR3nt: TGTGCCAGCAGCTTAGAGCAGGGGCTCTACGAGCAGTACTTC
v_gene: TRBV20-1; j_gene: TRBJ1-5; d_gene: TRBD1; abundance: many; CDR3aa: CSAEAGTGGNQPQHF; CDR3nt: TGCAGTGCGGAAGCCGGGACAGGGGGCAATCAGCCCCAGCATTTT
v_gene: TRBV10-2; j_gene: TRBJ2-6; d_gene: .; abundance: few; CDR3aa: CASSASGSGANVLTF; CDR3nt: TGCGCCAGCAGCGCCAGTGGCTCTGGGGCCAACGTCCTGACTTTC
v_gene: TRBV4-1; j_gene: TRBJ2-1; d_gene: .; abundance: many; CDR3aa: CASEQGNNEQFF; CDR3nt: TGCGCCAGCGAACAGGGCAACAATGAGCAGTTCTTC
v_gene: TRBV4-2; j_gene: TRBJ2-5; d_gene: TRBD2; abundance: few; CDR3aa: CASSQAIAGGQGETQYF; CDR3nt: TGTGCCAGCAGCCAAGCGATAGCGGGGGGGCAGGGAGAGACCCAGTACTTC
v_gene: TRBV5-1; j_gene: TRBJ2-7; d_gene: .; abundance: many; CDR3aa: CASSLGRDYEQYF; CDR3nt: TGCGCCAGCAGCTTGGGCAGGGACTACGAGCAGTACTTC
v_gene: TRBV11-3; j_gene: TRBJ2-1; d_gene: TRBD2; abundance: .; CDR3aa: CASSLGFSGHSYNEQFF; CDR3nt: TGTGCCAGCAGCTTAGGTTTTAGCGGGCACTCCTACAATGAGCAGTTCTTC
v_gene: TRBV20-1; j_gene: TRBJ2-2; d_gene: .; abundance: .; CDR3aa: CSASSPSFTGELFF; CDR3nt: TGCAGTGCTAGCTCGCCCAGCTTCACCGGGGAGCTGTTTTTT
v_gene: TRBV5-1; j_gene: TRBJ1-1; d_gene: .; abundance: .; CDR3aa: CASSLGTNPEAFF; CDR3nt: TGCGCCAGCAGCCTAGGGACAAATCCTGAAGCTTTCTTT
v_gene: TRBV5-6; j_gene: TRBJ2-5; d_gene: TRBD1; abundance: .; CDR3aa: CASSSAFQGDQETQYF; CDR3nt: TGTGCCAGCAGCTCGGCCTTCCAGGGGGACCAAGAGACCCAGTACTTC
v_gene: TRBV20-1; j_gene: TRBJ2-1; d_gene: .; abundance: few; CDR3aa: CSASDLSSYNEQFF; CDR3nt: TGCAGTGCTAGCGACTTGAGCTCCTACAATGAGCAGTTCTTC
v_gene: TRBV29-1; j_gene: TRBJ2-2; d_gene: .; abundance: many; CDR3aa: CSVYPSQGTGELFF; CDR3nt: TGCAGCGTTTATCCCAGTCAGGGAACCGGGGAGCTGTTTTTT
v_gene: TRBV7-2; j_gene: TRBJ2-5; d_gene: .; abundance: few; CDR3aa: CASSLTLWGETQYF; CDR3nt: TGTGCCAGCAGCCTAACCCTATGGGGGGAGACCCAGTACTTC
v_gene: TRBV29-1; j_gene: TRBJ2-1; d_gene: .; abundance: few; CDR3aa: CSVIIGGYNEQFF; CDR3nt: TGCAGCGTCATTATAGGGGGTTACAATGAGCAGTTCTTC
v_gene: TRBV15; j_gene: TRBJ1-4; d_gene: TRBD1; abundance: .; CDR3aa: CATSYDRENEKLFF; CDR3nt: TGTGCCACCAGCTACGACAGGGAAAACGAAAAACTGTTTTTT
v_gene: TRBV28; j_gene: TRBJ2-7; d_gene: .; abundance: few; CDR3aa: CASSFPTRSSYEQYF; CDR3nt: TGTGCCAGCAGTTTCCCTACCAGAAGCTCCTACGAGCAGTACTTC
v_gene: TRBV7-9; j_gene: TRBJ2-7; d_gene: TRBD2; abundance: many; CDR3aa: CASSSHPGGYEQYF; CDR3nt: TGTGCCAGCAGCTCCCACCCGGGGGGGTACGAGCAGTACTTC
v_gene: TRBV7-6; j_gene: TRBJ2-1; d_gene: .; abundance: few; CDR3aa: CASSLWSLGGAQRNEQFF; CDR3nt: TGTGCCAGCAGCTTATGGTCTCTAGGAGGAGCCCAACGGAATGAGCAGTTCTTC
v_gene: TRBV11-2; j_gene: TRBJ1-5; d_gene: .; abundance: few; CDR3aa: CASSPGSHRNQPQHF; CDR3nt: TGTGCCAGCAGCCCCGGGTCACATCGCAATCAGCCCCAGCATTTT
v_gene: TRBV28; j_gene: TRBJ2-5; d_gene: TRBD2; abundance: .; CDR3aa: CASSLPLAGGPQGRPETQYF; CDR3nt: TGTGCCAGCAGTTTACCCCTAGCGGGAGGGCCACAGGGAAGGCCAGAGACCCAGTACTTC
v_gene: TRBV20-1; j_gene: TRBJ1-2; d_gene: .; abundance: few; CDR3aa: CSAREMTGANYGYTF; CDR3nt: TGCAGTGCTAGAGAAATGACGGGGGCTAACTATGGCTACACCTTC
v_gene: TRBV12-3/TRBV12-4; j_gene: TRBJ2-3; d_gene: TRBD2; abundance: many; CDR3aa: CASSQRGGLDTQYF; CDR3nt: TGTGCCAGCAGTCAGCGGGGGGGCTTAGATACGCAGTATTTT
v_gene: TRBV4-1; j_gene: TRBJ2-7; d_gene: TRBD1; abundance: .; CDR3aa: CASSQAHRGQSYEQYF; CDR3nt: TGCGCCAGCAGCCAAGCCCACAGGGGCCAATCCTACGAGCAGTACTTC
v_gene: TRBV25-1; j_gene: TRBJ2-1; d_gene: TRBD2; abundance: few; CDR3aa: CASSEFIAGEQFF; CDR3nt: TGTGCCAGCAGTGAATTTATAGCGGGTGAGCAGTTCTTC
v_gene: TRBV12-3/TRBV12-4; j_gene: TRBJ2-2; d_gene: .; abundance: .; CDR3aa: CAIIRGLGGTGELFF; CDR3nt: TGTGCCATCATCAGGGGGTTGGGGGGCACCGGGGAGCTGTTTTTT